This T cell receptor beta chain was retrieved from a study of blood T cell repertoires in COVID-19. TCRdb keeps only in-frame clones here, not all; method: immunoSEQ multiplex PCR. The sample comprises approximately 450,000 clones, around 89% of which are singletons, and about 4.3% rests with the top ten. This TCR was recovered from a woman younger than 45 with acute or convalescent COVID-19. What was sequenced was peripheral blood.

In DNA form, the CDR3 reads TGTGCCAGCAGCTCCCTCTCCGGGGGGAGGGTTGGAGCTTTCTTT. It specifies CASSSLSGGRVGAFF. V usage is TRBV5-4 and J usage is TRBJ1-1, with a tentative D call TRBD1 (5 bases). Per the germline V gene, CDR1 is SGHNT and CDR2 is YYREEE (reference sequence). The CDR3 covers 15 residues. V dropped 3 bases and J dropped 10 bases, with 22 bases sitting between them.